A selection of T cell receptor beta chains follows, all from one sample in a study of T cell responses to AZD1222 COVID-19 vaccine. Libraries were prepared by immunoSEQ multiplex PCR; TCRdb keeps only in-frame clonotypes and omits some of them. The profile shows approximately 82,000 clones, more than 85% of them singletons. Sequenced here: peripheral blood, sampled on day 0 of AZD1222 vaccination. The source is an adult in good health. Both conserved end residues are part of each CDR3. The D gene is left open where the match is weak.

j_call v_call d_call cdr3_aa cdr3_nt
TRBJ2-3 TRBV9 TRBD1 CASSAQTGTTDTQYF TGTGCCAGCAGCGCGCAGACAGGGACCACAGATACGCAGTATTTT
TRBJ1-4 TRBV20-1 NA CSASGSRDRQSKLFF TGCAGTGCTAGTGGGTCACGGGACCGACAAAGTAAACTGTTTTTT
TRBJ1-5 TRBV2 NA CASRGDFNQPQHF TGTGCCAGCAGAGGGGACTTCAATCAGCCCCAGCATTTT
TRBJ2-4 TRBV7-9 NA CASSSPTLAKNIQYF TGTGCCAGCAGCTCCCCCACCTTAGCCAAAAACATTCAGTACTTC
TRBJ2-1 TRBV7-2 TRBD2 CASSSLAGGLNEQFF TGTGCCAGCAGCTCTTTAGCGGGGGGGCTTAATGAGCAGTTCTTC
TRBJ1-1 TRBV5-1 NA CASSLLGDNTEAFF TGCGCCAGCAGCTTGCTCGGGGATAACACTGAAGCTTTCTTT
TRBJ1-2 TRBV20-1 NA CSASGTGGAGYGYTF TGCAGTGCTAGTGGGACTGGGGGCGCAGGGTATGGCTACACCTTC
TRBJ1-2 TRBV6-5 NA CASSSGSGGYTF TGTGCCAGCAGTTCGGGGAGTGGGGGCTACACCTTC
TRBJ1-2 TRBV10-2 NA CASKLTTGVNYGYTF TGCGCCAGCAAACTCACGACAGGTGTTAATTATGGCTACACCTTC
TRBJ1-3 TRBV9 NA CASSLLPGPRENTIYF TGTGCCAGCAGCCTCCTTCCGGGACCGAGAGAGAACACCATATATTTT
TRBJ1-6 TRBV11-1 TRBD1 CASSFGQGYNSPLHF TGTGCCAGCAGCTTCGGACAGGGATATAATTCACCCCTCCACTTT
TRBJ1-1 TRBV7-2 NA CASSSQGRRTEAFF TGTGCCAGCAGCTCGCAGGGTCGGCGTACTGAAGCTTTCTTT
TRBJ2-7 TRBV3-1/TRBV3-2 TRBD2 CASSQRGSTYEQYF TGTGCCAGCAGCCAGCGGGGGTCCACCTACGAGCAGTACTTC
TRBJ2-1 TRBV27 NA CASSLSLTFSYNEQFF TGTGCCAGCAGTTTATCCCTAACCTTCTCCTACAATGAGCAGTTCTTC
TRBJ1-1 TRBV27 NA CASSLSVRTEAFF TGTGCCAGCAGTTTAAGCGTTAGGACTGAAGCTTTCTTT
TRBJ1-5 TRBV19 TRBD1 CASSPGADRESNQPQHF TGTGCCAGTAGTCCAGGGGCGGACAGGGAGAGCAATCAGCCCCAGCATTTT